This TCR beta chain was sequenced during a study of blood T cell repertoires in COVID-19. Overall study: Spain, Italy and the United States supplied samples that represented acute and convalescent COVID-19.

Enrolled through a virtual design, the participants were between roughly 18 and 100 years of age and came from some 26 US areas. Each recovered donor of Cohort 3 presented with two negative PCRs, clearance, or symptom resolution. Germline CDR1 SGHNT, CDR2 YYREEE (reference sequence). The CDR3 loop spans 15 amino acids. Losses at the gene ends were 2 bases for V and 3 bases for J; bases not matched to a gene: 3. Methods used by the authors: Amplified reference gene primers provided the basis for estimating nucleated cell counts. Using immunoSEQ multiplex PCR, the repertoire was profiled, and TCRdb retains in-frame clones only, with some absent. Clonal size and the V and J genes are those of that table, whereas D and trimming came from the DNA. The sample has about 150,000 clones; approximately 90% are singletons.

This sequence was found in a man aged 50 to 60 who had recovered from COVID-19. The material sequenced was PBMCs or T cells enriched from blood (not recorded which). The chain employs TRBV5-4 and TRBJ1-4, with TRBD1 identical over 8 bases. The CDR3 DNA sequence: TGTGCCAGCAGCTTCGGACAGGGTTCTAATGAAAAACTGTTTTTT. Encoded protein: CASSFGQGSNEKLFF.